These 23 T cell receptor beta chains share one sample of origin, sequenced in a study of blood T cell repertoires in COVID-19. Clones were sequenced by immunoSEQ multiplex PCR, and TCRdb holds only the in-frame ones, with some missing. This table holds roughly 400,000 clones, around 87% found once. The sequencing input was peripheral blood. The receptors derive from a woman in her sixties with COVID-19, enrolled during active disease.

This clone was counted only a few times. J is TRBJ2-2 and V is TRBV3-1 (or the pseudogene TRBV3-2); the match to TRBD1 covers 9 bases. The germline V gene encodes CDR1 LGHDT and CDR2 YNNKEL (reference sequence). The CDR3 consists of 16 residues. With 1 base clipped from V and 3 bases from J, the junction kept 3 bases outside the gene matches. The DNA of the CDR3 is TGTGCCAGCAGCCAAGGGGACAGGGTTTACACCGGGGAGCTGTTTTTT. Its protein is CASSQGDRVYTGELFF.

The table lists this clone with a count of one. This chain connects TRBV9 to TRBJ2-5; TRBD2 might be the D (6 bases). Germline CDR1 is SGDLS and CDR2 is YYNGEE. V dropped 8 bases and J dropped 1 base, with 21 bases sitting between them. The CDR3 has 16 residues. Written as DNA, the CDR3 is TGTGCCAGGAGACCCGGGACTCAACATACCCAAGAGACCCAGTACTTC. Translated, it gives CARRPGTQHTQETQYF.

CDR3 coding DNA: TGTGCCAGCAGCTTAACAGGAGGGTTCCAAGAGACCCAGTACTTC. It translates to CASSLTGGFQETQYF. V and J are TRBV7-3 and TRBJ2-5; weak D call: TRBD2 (6 bases). This CDR3 contains 15 residues. V shed 0 bases and J shed 1 base, with 9 bases lying between them. Germline assignment: CDR1 SGHTA and CDR2 FQGTGA.

The rearrangement uses TRBV6-5 and TRBJ1-6; no clear D. Germline loops: CDR1 MNHEY, CDR2 SVGAGI. The CDR3 is 15 amino acids. V was shortened by 0 bases and J by 10 bases, with 13 bases between the two germline ends. The CDR3 sequence is CASSYSRKEESPLHF. Written as DNA, the CDR3 is TGTGCCAGCAGTTACTCGAGGAAGGAGGAATCACCCCTCCACTTT.

This sequence joins TRBV5-6 and TRBJ2-3; no clear D gene. V lost 1 base to trimming and J lost 2 bases, with 8 bases between them. This CDR3 region has 14 residues. The V gene's germline CDR1 is SGHDT and CDR2 YYEEEE. The CDR3 nucleotides are TGTGCCAGCAGCTTGACACAGCTCACAGATACGCAGTATTTT. Residues: CASSLTQLTDTQYF.

The chain uses TRBV27 and TRBJ2-6; D call uncertain. The germline V gene encodes CDR1 MNHEY and CDR2 SMNVEV (reference sequence). CDR3 length equals 15 residues. The V and J ends lost 6 bases and 1 base respectively, with 10 bases between them. CDR3 DNA sequence: TGTGCCAGCAGGGAGCTGTATTCTGGGGCCAACGTCCTGACTTTC. This sequence encodes CASRELYSGANVLTF. The full variable domain, in which reference TRBV27 and TRBJ2-6 provide the parts outside the CDR3, is EAQVTQNPRYLITVTGKKLTVTCSQNMNHEYMSWYRQDPGLGLRQIYYSMNVEVTDKGDVPEGYKVSRKEKRNFPLILESPSPNQTSLYFCASRELYSGANVLTFGAGSRLTVL.

The chain recombines TRBV5-1 with TRBJ2-4; TRBD2 aligns across 7 bases. CDR1 is SGHRS, CDR2 YFSETQ, per germline. V dropped 0 bases and J dropped 6; count of bases not matched to a gene: 3. This CDR3 contains 14 residues. The CDR3 sequence: CASSLGGEGNIQYF. The CDR3 nucleotides are TGCGCCAGCAGCTTGGGAGGGGAGGGAAACATTCAGTACTTC.

This clone showed up just a few times. V and J are TRBV10-1 and TRBJ2-1; TRBD1 matches 8 bases. The V gene end was trimmed by 3 bases and the J gene end by 0 bases; junction bases not matched to a gene: 4. CDR3 length equals 16 residues. Germline lookup yields CDR1 WNHNN and CDR2 SYGVQD (reference sequence). The CDR3 DNA follows: TGCGCCAGCAGTGATGGCACAGGGGGCTCCTACAATGAGCAGTTCTTC. This gives the protein CASSDGTGGSYNEQFF.

The V gene is TRBV18, the J gene TRBJ1-3; D is ambiguous. The germline V gene has CDR1 KGHSH and CDR2 LQKENI. The CDR3 is 15 residues long. The V end lost 2 bases, the J end lost 0 bases, and 8 bases lay between the germline ends. The CDR3 protein is CASSPVPGSGNTIYF. CDR3 bases: TGTGCCAGCTCACCAGTGCCGGGCTCTGGAAACACCATATATTTT.

This clone has a single count. The rearrangement joins TRBV12-3 or TRBV12-4 to TRBJ1-2; no reliable D call. The CDR3 spans 13 residues. Trimming left V 5 bases short and J 7 bases short, with 14 bases between. Here the CDR3 reads CASSLRREGGYTF. In nucleotides, the CDR3 is TGTGCCAGCAGTCTTAGGAGGGAGGGTGGCTACACCTTC.

CDR3 nucleotides: TGTGCCAGCAGTGAAGTATCTAATAGCAATCAGCCCCAGCATTTT. It yields the protein CASSEVSNSNQPQHF. The chain joins TRBV2 to TRBJ1-5; D not certain. The V gene's germline CDR1 is SNHLY and CDR2 FYNNEI. CDR3 size: 15 residues. With 1 base removed from V and 0 bases from J, the gap between germline ends came to 7 bases.

CDR3 sequence reads: CASSLGLGVDSPLHF. The CDR3 nucleotides are TGCGCCAGCAGCTTGGGGCTAGGGGTTGATTCACCCCTCCACTTT. The chain joins TRBV5-1 to TRBJ1-6; tentative D call: TRBD1 (5 bases). V dropped 0 bases and J dropped 8 bases, with 12 bases sitting between them. Germline CDR1 reads SGHRS; CDR2 reads YFSETQ. The CDR3 consists of 15 residues.

V usage is TRBV5-1 and J usage is TRBJ1-2, with 7 bases lining up with TRBD1. In germline, CDR1 is SGHRS, CDR2 YFSETQ. The CDR3 consists of 16 residues. The V gene end was trimmed by 4 bases and the J gene end by 0 bases; junction bases not matched to a gene: 9. CDR3: CASSPEGAGANYGYTF. CDR3 DNA sequence: TGCGCCAGCAGCCCGGAGGGGGCAGGGGCTAACTATGGCTACACCTTC.

The chain carries TRBV7-9 and TRBJ1-2; 9 bases map to TRBD1. CDR3 length: 15 residues. Germline V gives CDR1 SEHNR, CDR2 FQNEAQ (reference sequence). V lost 0 bases to trimming and J lost 6 bases; unmatched junction nucleotides: 5. The CDR3 loop is CASSLALGQGNGYTF. CDR3 nucleotide sequence: TGTGCCAGCAGCTTAGCGCTTGGACAGGGGAATGGCTACACCTTC.

The chain joins TRBV19 to TRBJ1-1, with 7 bases fitting TRBD1. The CDR3 loop spans 15 amino acids. Germline lookup yields CDR1 LNHDA and CDR2 SQIVND (reference sequence). Trimming removed 4 bases from V and 2 bases from J; junction bases left unmatched: 7. The chain's CDR3 is CASSRDSLVNTEAFF. The CDR3 region has the DNA TGTGCCAGTAGTAGGGACAGCCTGGTCAACACTGAAGCTTTCTTT.

The V gene is TRBV27, the J gene TRBJ2-7, with 7 bases that match TRBD1. After removal of 5 bases from V and 3 bases from J, the junction contained 10 bases not matched to a gene. CDR3 size: 15 residues. The germline CDR1 and CDR2 sequences are MNHEY and SMNVEV (reference sequence). The CDR3 DNA follows: TGTGCCAGCAGTCTACTCACCCAGGGGGTCTACGAGCAGTACTTC. Its protein product is CASSLLTQGVYEQYF.

The rearrangement links TRBV18 to TRBJ1-2; 8 positions match TRBD1. The CDR3 covers 14 residues. CDR1 KGHSH and CDR2 LQKENI come from the germline V gene. J gave up 3 bases and V 5 bases, and 5 bases lay outside the gene matches. The CDR3: CASSAGGADYGYTF. Here the CDR3 DNA reads TGTGCCAGCTCAGCAGGGGGCGCGGACTATGGCTACACCTTC. The full variable domain, rest sourced from reference TRBV18 and TRBJ1-2, is NAGVMQNPRHLVRRRGQEARLRCSPMKGHSHVYWYRQLPEEGLKFMVYLQKENIIDESGMPKERFSAEFPKEGPSILRIQQVVRGDSAAYFCASSAGGADYGYTFGSGTRLTVV.

The chain combines TRBV7-9 with TRBJ2-5, with 10 positions matching TRBD1. From germline, CDR1 is SEHNR and CDR2 FQNEAQ (reference sequence). V shed 5 bases and J 5 bases; nucleotides not matched to a gene: 14. CDR3 size: 17 residues. This CDR3 is CASSINLGQGVRETQYF. The CDR3, as DNA: TGTGCCAGCAGCATAAATCTAGGACAGGGGGTTCGGGAGACCCAGTACTTC.

The rearrangement uses TRBV19 and TRBJ2-7, with D possibly matching TRBD2 (6 bases). CDR1 is LNHDA and CDR2 is SQIVND in the germline V gene (reference sequence). The V and J ends lost 7 bases and 0 bases respectively, with 16 bases between them. The CDR3 is 15 amino acids. CDR3 amino acids: CASTPSWGDSYEQYF. The CDR3 region has the DNA TGTGCCAGTACCCCATCCTGGGGGGACTCCTACGAGCAGTACTTC.

The rearrangement joins TRBV29-1 to TRBJ2-1; 9 bases fit TRBD2. CDR1 SQVTM and CDR2 ANQGSEA come from the germline V gene. Trimming cost V 7 bases and J 1 base; bases outside gene matches: 8. The CDR3 runs to 15 residues. The CDR3 sequence is CSGTGGLASYNEQFF. CDR3 nucleotides: TGCAGCGGAACGGGGGGACTAGCTTCCTACAATGAGCAGTTCTTC.

About this clone: Other nucleotide sequences from this sample produce the same CDR3. The chain recombines TRBV5-1 with TRBJ2-7, with 7 bases that match TRBD1. This CDR3 has 12 amino acids. Germline V lookup: CDR1 SGHRS, CDR2 YFSETQ. The V gene end was trimmed by 4 bases and the J gene end by 3 bases; junction bases not matched to a gene: 1. This CDR3 is CASSRDSYEQYF. The CDR3 DNA follows: TGCGCCAGCAGCAGGGACAGCTACGAGCAGTACTTC.

V is TRBV2 and J is TRBJ2-2; D perhaps matches TRBD1 (5 bases). The CDR3 runs to 12 residues. Germline V gives CDR1 SNHLY, CDR2 FYNNEI. V lost 7 bases and J 5 bases, leaving 8 bases between the germline ends. The CDR3 DNA is TGTGCCAGCAAACAGGAAACCGGGGAGCTGTTTTTT. It is translated as CASKQETGELFF.

The V gene is TRBV7-8, the J gene TRBJ1-1; weak D call: TRBD1 (6 bases). The CDR3 has 13 residues. Trimming took off 5 bases at V and 6 bases at J, with 13 bases between the two ends. The germline V gene has CDR1 SGHVS and CDR2 FQNEAQ. CDR3 sequence reads: CASSITGYPEAFF. For the CDR3, the DNA is TGTGCCAGCAGCATTACAGGGTACCCTGAAGCTTTCTTT. Looking up the rest from reference TRBV7-8 and TRBJ1-1 gives the full variable domain: GAGVSQSPRYKVAKRGQDVALRCDPISGHVSLFWYQQALGQGPEFLTYFQNEAQLDKSGLPSDRFFAERPEGSVSTLKIQRTQQEDSAVYLCASSITGYPEAFFGQGTRLTVV.